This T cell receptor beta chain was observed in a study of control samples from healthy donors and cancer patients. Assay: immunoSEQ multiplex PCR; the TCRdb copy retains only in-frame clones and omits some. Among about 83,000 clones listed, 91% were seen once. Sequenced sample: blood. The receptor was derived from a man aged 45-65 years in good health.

CDR3 sequence (DNA): TGTGCCAGTAGTCGGGACAGCTCCTCTGGGGCCAACGTCCTGACTTTC. Its protein product is CASSRDSSSGANVLTF. The chain is built from TRBV19 and TRBJ2-6; 7 bases match TRBD1. V was clipped by 5 bases and J by 0 bases; unmatched bases: 4. CDR1 is LNHDA and CDR2 is SQIVND in the germline V gene (reference sequence). The CDR3 contains 16 residues.